The 11 T cell receptor beta chains given below trace back to one sample, sequenced in a study of persistence of HIV-infected CD4 T cells. Overlapping HIV-1 Gag 15-mer peptides at around 0.91 ug per peptide per mL were used. Memory cells lacking CD40L and CD69 with high CD45RO were sorted. This was the immunoSEQ version 4 assay in survey mode. This table comes from immunoSEQ multiplex PCR, and its TCRdb copy is limited to in-frame clones, with some not included. Among about 40,000 clones listed, around 82% were seen once. The antigens these receptors bind are not known. Sample: CD4+ T cells sorted from PBMCs after roughly 18-hour stimulation, taken from a patient who received antiretroviral therapy. These TCRs come from an adult man with HIV who was CMV-seropositive.

This clone has only one observation. The gene calls are TRBV11-1 and TRBJ2-7, with 7 bases identical to TRBD2. The CDR3 has 15 amino acids. With 5 bases clipped from V and 4 bases from J, the junction kept 11 bases outside the gene matches. Germline CDR1 is SGHAT and CDR2 is FQDESV (reference sequence). For the CDR3, the DNA is TGTGCCAGCAGCCCATTAAGCGGGGCCTCGTACGAGCAGTACTTC. Protein sequence: CASSPLSGASYEQYF.

The chain joins TRBV4-2 to TRBJ2-1; 14 positions match TRBD2. The germline V gene has CDR1 LGHNA and CDR2 YNFKEQ. V lost 0 bases to trimming and J lost 6 bases; unmatched junction nucleotides: 4. The CDR3 length is 17 residues. CDR3 DNA: TGTGCCAGCAGCCAAGAATGGACTAGCGGGGGGTTCAATGAGCAGTTCTTC. Its protein is CASSQEWTSGGFNEQFF.

This clone ranks as medium-sized. The rearrangement uses TRBV25-1 and TRBJ1-1; possible D gene TRBD1, 6 bases. The ends were cut back, 2 bases at V and 5 bases at J, with 12 bases in the middle. Germline CDR1 MGHDK, CDR2 SYGVNS. The CDR3 runs to 14 residues. For the CDR3, the DNA is TGTGCCAGCAGTGAACCCAACAGGGAGACTGAAGCTTTCTTT. Encoded protein: CASSEPNRETEAFF. Together with reference TRBV25-1 and TRBJ1-1, the CDR3 gives the full variable domain: EADIYQTPRYLVIGTGKKITLECSQTMGHDKMYWYQQDPGMELHLIHYSYGVNSTEKGDLSSESTVSRIRTEHFPLTLESARPSHTSQYLCASSEPNRETEAFFGQGTRLTVV.

V is TRBV3-1 (or the pseudogene TRBV3-2) and J is TRBJ2-7; possible D gene TRBD2, 6 bases. The CDR3 runs 12 residues. Germline CDR1 and CDR2: LGHDT and YNNKEL (reference sequence). V lost 2 bases and J 13 bases, leaving 15 bases between the germline ends. This CDR3 is CASSQSRSSVYF. Written as DNA, the CDR3 is TGTGCCAGCAGCCAATCCAGGTCTAGCGTATACTTC.

The chain joins TRBV10-3 to TRBJ2-5, with 7 bases that match TRBD1. The V gene end was trimmed by 6 bases and the J gene end by 3 bases; junction bases not matched to a gene: 1. Germline V gene data show CDR1 as ENHRY and CDR2 as SYGVKD. The CDR3 runs to 12 residues. The CDR3 loop reads CAIRDREETQYF. CDR3 bases: TGTGCCATCAGAGACAGGGAAGAGACCCAGTACTTC.

This chain connects TRBV15 to TRBJ2-3; perhaps TRBD1 as D (5 bases). Trimming removed 5 bases from V and 1 base from J, with 10 bases in between. The CDR3 length is 14 residues. CDR1 and CDR2 from the germline V gene are LNHNV and YYDKDF (reference sequence). The chain's CDR3 is CATSPSRGTDTQYF. The CDR3 coding sequence is TGTGCCACCAGCCCCAGCAGGGGCACAGATACGCAGTATTTT.

This chain joins TRBV6-2 or TRBV6-3 and TRBJ2-3; 7 nucleotides agree with TRBD2. V was clipped by 6 bases and J by 4 bases; unmatched bases: 10. This CDR3 is 15 amino acids long. Germline values: CDR1 MNHEY, CDR2 SVGEGT. The CDR3 DNA reads as TGTGCCAGCAGCATTTCCCAAGGGAGGGCAGATACGCAGTATTTT. Encoded protein: CASSISQGRADTQYF.

This chain joins TRBV18 and TRBJ2-2, with 7 bases identical to TRBD1. From germline, CDR1 is KGHSH and CDR2 LQKENI. The V gene end was trimmed by 2 bases and the J gene end by 5 bases; junction bases not matched to a gene: 8. This CDR3 contains 16 residues. The CDR3 DNA is TGTGCCAGCTCACCAGTCGAGGACAGGAGGACCGGGGAGCTGTTTTTT. This encodes CASSPVEDRRTGELFF.

Only one count was recorded for this clone. J is TRBJ2-5 and V is TRBV5-1, with TRBD1 as a possible D gene (6 bases). The CDR3 spans 14 residues. Germline lookup yields CDR1 SGHRS and CDR2 YFSETQ. V lost 1 base, J lost 2 bases, and 9 bases lay in between. CDR3 region: CASSLKGGQETQYF. The CDR3 bases are TGCGCCAGCAGCTTGAAAGGGGGACAAGAGACCCAGTACTTC. The entire variable domain, with the rest obtained from reference TRBV5-1 and TRBJ2-5, is as follows: KAGVTQTPRYLIKTRGQQVTLSCSPISGHRSVSWYQQTPGQGLQFLFEYFSETQRNKGNFPGRFSGRQFSNSRSEMNVSTLELGDSALYLCASSLKGGQETQYFGPGTRLLVL.

This sequence joins TRBV11-2 and TRBJ1-1, with D unclear. Per germline, CDR1 SGHAT and CDR2 FQNNGV. The V and J ends lost 8 bases and 1 base respectively, with 17 bases between them. This CDR3 is built from 15 residues. The CDR3 loop reads CASGGEGRPNTEAFF. For the CDR3, the DNA is TGTGCCAGCGGCGGGGAAGGGCGACCGAACACTGAAGCTTTCTTT.

This clone turned up a few times. The rearrangement uses TRBV7-6 and TRBJ1-5; D is unresolved. Germline loops: CDR1 SGHVS, CDR2 FNYEAQ. V was cut by 5 bases and J by 2 bases, with 7 bases left in between. The CDR3 extends over 13 amino acids. CDR3 DNA: TGTGCCAGCAGCCTCCAGGGCAATCAGCCCCAGCATTTT. Translation gives CASSLQGNQPQHF.